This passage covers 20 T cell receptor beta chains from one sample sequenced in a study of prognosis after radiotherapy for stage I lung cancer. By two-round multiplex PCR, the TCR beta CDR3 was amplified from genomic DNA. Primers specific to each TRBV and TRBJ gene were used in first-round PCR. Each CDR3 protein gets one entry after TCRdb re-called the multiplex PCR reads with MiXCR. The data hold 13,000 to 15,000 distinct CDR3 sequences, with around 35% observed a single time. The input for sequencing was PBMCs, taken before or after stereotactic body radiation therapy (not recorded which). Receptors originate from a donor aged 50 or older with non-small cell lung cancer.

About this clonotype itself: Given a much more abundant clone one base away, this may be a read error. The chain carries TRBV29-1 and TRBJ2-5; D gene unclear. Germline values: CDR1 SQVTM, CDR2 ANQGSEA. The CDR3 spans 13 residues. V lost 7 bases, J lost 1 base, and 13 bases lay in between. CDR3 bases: TGCAGCGCCCTCCACGTGGCCCAAGAGACCCAGTACTTC. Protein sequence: CSALHVAQETQYF. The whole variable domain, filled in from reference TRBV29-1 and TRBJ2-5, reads SAVISQKPSRDICQRGTSLTIQCQVDSQVTMMFWYRQQPGQSLTLIATANQGSEATYESGFVIDKFPISRPNLTFSTLTVSNMSPEDSSIYLCSALHVAQETQYFGPGTRLLVL.

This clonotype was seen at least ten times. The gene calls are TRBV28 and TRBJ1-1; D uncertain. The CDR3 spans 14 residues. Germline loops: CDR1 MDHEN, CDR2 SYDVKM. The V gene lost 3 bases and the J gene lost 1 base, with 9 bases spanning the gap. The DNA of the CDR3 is TGTGCCAGCAGTTTCTCGACTGGGAACACTGAAGCTTTCTTT. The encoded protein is CASSFSTGNTEAFF.

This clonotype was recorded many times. The CDR3 DNA follows: TGTGCCACTACCACTAGCGCCGACACGCAGTATTTT. This encodes CATTTSADTQYF. The chain joins TRBV19 to TRBJ2-3; 7 bases align to TRBD2. The CDR3 length is 12 residues. The ends lost 10 bases at V and 9 bases at J; junction bases unmatched: 10. Germline values: CDR1 LNHDA, CDR2 SQIVND (reference sequence).

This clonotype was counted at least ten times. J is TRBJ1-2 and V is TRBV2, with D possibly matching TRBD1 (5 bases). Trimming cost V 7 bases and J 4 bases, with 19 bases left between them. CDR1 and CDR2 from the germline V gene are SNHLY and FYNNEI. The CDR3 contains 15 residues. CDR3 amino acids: CASMSTAQSLYGYTF. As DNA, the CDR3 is TGTGCCAGCATGTCGACAGCCCAAAGCCTCTATGGCTACACCTTC.

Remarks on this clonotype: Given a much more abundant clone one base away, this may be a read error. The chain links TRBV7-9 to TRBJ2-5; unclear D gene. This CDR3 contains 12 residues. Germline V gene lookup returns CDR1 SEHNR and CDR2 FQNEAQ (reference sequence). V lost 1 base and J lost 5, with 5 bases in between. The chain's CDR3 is CASSLGRETQYF. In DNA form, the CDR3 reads TGTGCCAGCAGCTTAGGTCGGGAGACCCAGTACTTC.

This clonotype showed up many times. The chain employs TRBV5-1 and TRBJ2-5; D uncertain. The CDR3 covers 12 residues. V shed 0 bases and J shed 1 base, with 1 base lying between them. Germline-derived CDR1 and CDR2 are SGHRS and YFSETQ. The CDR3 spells CASSLGQETQYF. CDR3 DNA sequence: TGCGCCAGCAGCTTGGGCCAAGAGACCCAGTACTTC.

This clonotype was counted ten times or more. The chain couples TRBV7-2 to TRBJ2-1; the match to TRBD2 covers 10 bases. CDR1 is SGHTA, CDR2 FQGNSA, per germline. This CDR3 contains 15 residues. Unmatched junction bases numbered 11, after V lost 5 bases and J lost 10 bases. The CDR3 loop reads CASSRQTAGGAEQFF. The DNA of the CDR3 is TGTGCCAGCAGCCGACAGACAGCGGGGGGGGCAGAGCAGTTCTTC. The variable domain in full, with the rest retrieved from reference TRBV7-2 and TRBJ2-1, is GAGVSQSPSNKVTEKGKDVELRCDPISGHTALYWYRQSLGQGLEFLIYFQGNSAPDKSGLPSDRFSAERTGGSVSTLTIQRTQQEDSAVYLCASSRQTAGGAEQFFGPGTRLTVL.

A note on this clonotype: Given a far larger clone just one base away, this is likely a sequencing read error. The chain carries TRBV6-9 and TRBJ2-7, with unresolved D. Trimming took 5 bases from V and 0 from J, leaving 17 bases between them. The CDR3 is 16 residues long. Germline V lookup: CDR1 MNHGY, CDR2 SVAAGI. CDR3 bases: TGTGCCAGCAGTGCCACCTGGTACACCAGCTCCTACGAGCAGTACTTC. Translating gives CASSATWYTSSYEQYF.

DNA for the CDR3: TGTGCCAGCAGCCCTGGGACTAGCTGCCAGGATGAGCAGTTCTTC. Protein sequence: CASSPGTSCQDEQFF. This rearrangement joins TRBV6-4 to TRBJ2-1; 9 bases agree with TRBD2. CDR3 length equals 15 residues. The V and J ends lost 6 bases and 8 bases, in that order; junction bases with no gene match: 11. CDR1 and CDR2 from the germline V gene are MRHNA and SNTAGT.

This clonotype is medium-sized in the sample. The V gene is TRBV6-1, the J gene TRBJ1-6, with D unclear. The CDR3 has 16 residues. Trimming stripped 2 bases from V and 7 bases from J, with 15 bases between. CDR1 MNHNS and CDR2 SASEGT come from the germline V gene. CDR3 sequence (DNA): TGTGCCAGCAGTGAAATGGTCGGACGGTCAAATTCACCCCTCCACTTT. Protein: CASSEMVGRSNSPLHF.

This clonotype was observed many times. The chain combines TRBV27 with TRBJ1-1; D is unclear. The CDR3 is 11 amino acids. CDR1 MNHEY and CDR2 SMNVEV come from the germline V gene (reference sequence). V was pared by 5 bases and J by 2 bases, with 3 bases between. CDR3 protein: CASSKNTEAFF. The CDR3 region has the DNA TGTGCCAGCAGTAAAAACACTGAAGCTTTCTTT.

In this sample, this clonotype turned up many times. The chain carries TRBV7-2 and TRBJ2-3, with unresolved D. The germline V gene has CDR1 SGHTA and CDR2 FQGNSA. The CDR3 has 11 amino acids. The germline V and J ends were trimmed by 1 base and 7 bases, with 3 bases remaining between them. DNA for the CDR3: TGTGCCAGCAGCTTAGGGCATACGCAGTATTTT. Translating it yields CASSLGHTQYF. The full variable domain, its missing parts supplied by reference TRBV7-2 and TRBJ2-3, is GAGVSQSPSNKVTEKGKDVELRCDPISGHTALYWYRQSLGQGLEFLIYFQGNSAPDKSGLPSDRFSAERTGGSVSTLTIQRTQQEDSAVYLCASSLGHTQYFGPGTRLTVL.

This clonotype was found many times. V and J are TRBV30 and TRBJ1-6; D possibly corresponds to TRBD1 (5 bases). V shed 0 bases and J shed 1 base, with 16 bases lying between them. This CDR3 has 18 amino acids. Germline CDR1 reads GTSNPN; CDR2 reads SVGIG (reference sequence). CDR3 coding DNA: TGTGCCTGGAGTGTACTAGGGGAGGGACTATCCTATAATTCACCCCTCCACTTT. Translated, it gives CAWSVLGEGLSYNSPLHF.

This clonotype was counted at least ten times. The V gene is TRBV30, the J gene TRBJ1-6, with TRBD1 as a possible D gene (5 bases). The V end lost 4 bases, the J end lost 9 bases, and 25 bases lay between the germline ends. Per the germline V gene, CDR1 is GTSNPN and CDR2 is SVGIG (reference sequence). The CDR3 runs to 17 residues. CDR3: CAWTPLIGGMGASPLHF. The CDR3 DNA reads TGTGCCTGGACCCCTCTAATTGGGGGGATGGGTGCTTCACCCCTCCACTTT. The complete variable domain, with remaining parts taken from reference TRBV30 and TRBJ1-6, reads SQTIHQWPATLVQPVGSPLSLECTVEGTSNPNLYWYRQAAGRGLQLLFYSVGIGQISSEVPQNLSASRPQDRQFILSSKKLLLSDSGFYLCAWTPLIGGMGASPLHFGNGTRLTVT.

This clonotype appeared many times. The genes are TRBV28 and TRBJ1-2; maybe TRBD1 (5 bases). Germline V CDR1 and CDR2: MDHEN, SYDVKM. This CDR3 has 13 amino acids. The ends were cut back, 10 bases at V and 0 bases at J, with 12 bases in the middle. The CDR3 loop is CATIEGTNYGYTF. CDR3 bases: TGTGCCACCATAGAGGGGACTAACTATGGCTACACCTTC.

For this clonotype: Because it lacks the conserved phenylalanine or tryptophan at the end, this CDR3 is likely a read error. CDR3 protein: CASSQARGGQETQYL. For the CDR3, the DNA is TGCGCCAGCAGCCAAGCACGGGGGGGCCAAGAGACCCAGTACTTA. This chain uses TRBV4-1 with TRBJ2-5, with TRBD2 matching 8 bases. The CDR3 length is 15 residues. The V segment lost 1 base and the J segment 1 base; nucleotides outside the gene matches: 2. Germline CDR1 reads MGHRA; CDR2 reads YSYEKL.

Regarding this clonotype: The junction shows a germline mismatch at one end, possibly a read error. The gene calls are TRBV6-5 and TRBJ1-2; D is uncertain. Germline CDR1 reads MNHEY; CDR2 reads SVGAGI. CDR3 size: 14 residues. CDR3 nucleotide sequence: TGTGCCAGCAGTTGGTGCCTCTCTGACTATAGCTACACCTTC. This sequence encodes CASSWCLSDYSYTF.

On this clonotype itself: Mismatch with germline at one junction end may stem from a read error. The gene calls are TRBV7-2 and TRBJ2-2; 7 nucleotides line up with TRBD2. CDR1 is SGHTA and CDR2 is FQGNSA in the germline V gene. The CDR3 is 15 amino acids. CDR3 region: CDSNEGGANTGELSF. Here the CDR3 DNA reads TGTGACAGCAACGAGGGAGGGGCGAACACCGGGGAGCTGTCTTTT.

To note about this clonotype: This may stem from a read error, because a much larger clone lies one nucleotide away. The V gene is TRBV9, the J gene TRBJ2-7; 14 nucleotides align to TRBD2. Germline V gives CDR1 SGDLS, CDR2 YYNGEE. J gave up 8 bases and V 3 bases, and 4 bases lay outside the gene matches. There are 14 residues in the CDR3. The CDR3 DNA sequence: TGTGCCAGCAGCGCGGGGACTAGCGGGGGCAAGCAGTACTTC. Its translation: CASSAGTSGGKQYF.

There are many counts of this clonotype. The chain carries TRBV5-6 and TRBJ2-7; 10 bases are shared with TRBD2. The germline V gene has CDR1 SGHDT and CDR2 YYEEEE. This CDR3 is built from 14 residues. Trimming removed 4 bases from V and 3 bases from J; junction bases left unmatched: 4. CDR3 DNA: TGTGCCAGCAGCCTGAGGACTAGCGGCTACGAGCAGTACTTC. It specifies CASSLRTSGYEQYF.